This T cell receptor beta chain was profiled in a study of T cell repertoires in ileal Crohn's disease. Overall study: All patients had surgery for stricturing (about 60%) or penetrating (about 39%) disease. About half received postoperative treatment, under 14 with thiopurines and around 17 anti-TNF.

Note on this clone: The target antigen is unknown.

Whole-study findings and limits: High-frequency clones were more common in sorted CD8 than CD4 cells. Compared with non-smokers, active smokers at surgery showed more clonal expansions.

The table came from immunoSEQ multiplex PCR; TCRdb's copy has only in-frame clones and leaves some out. The sample has 10,000 to 15,000 clones; roughly four fifths are singletons. The V end lost 2 bases, the J end lost 4 bases, and 13 bases lay between the germline ends. The CDR3 consists of 15 residues. Per germline, CDR1 SNHLY and CDR2 FYNNEI. Sequenced sample: ileal tissue. This TCR derives from an adult with Crohn's disease. V and J are TRBV2 and TRBJ2-3, with a possible D match to TRBD2 (5 bases). The DNA for the CDR3 is TGTGCCAGCAGTGAAAAGAGGGTTAGCGCAGATACGCAGTATTTT. This gives the protein CASSEKRVSADTQYF.